The sample holds a few counts of the clone carrying this T cell receptor (beta chain). Its specificity is unknown. This specimen comes from a study of blood T cells in healthy people across ages. Trimming removed 3 bases from V and 6 bases from J, with 15 bases in between. Germline assignment: CDR1 SEHNR and CDR2 FQNEAQ (reference sequence). The CDR3 spans 14 residues. General study points: Estimates of diversity drawn from one million T cells were considered underestimates.

Primed by a sample-barcoded 5' primer and a J-beta primer mix, a second PCR proceeded for 7 to 11 cycles. Every molecule of cDNA carried a tag from a template-switch adaptor with 12 random nucleotides. TCRdb re-derived calls from the 5' RACE reads in MiXCR, one entry per CDR3 protein. Among about 780,000 distinct CDR3 sequences listed, around 50% were seen once. The chain employs TRBV7-9 and TRBJ2-7; tentatively, D is TRBD2 (5 bases). The origin of this receptor is a man older than 75 in good health. The sample consisted of blood. As DNA, the CDR3 is TGTGCCAGCAGCTTTGAGGGCCGGGTCGGCGAGCAGTACTTC. It specifies CASSFEGRVGEQYF.